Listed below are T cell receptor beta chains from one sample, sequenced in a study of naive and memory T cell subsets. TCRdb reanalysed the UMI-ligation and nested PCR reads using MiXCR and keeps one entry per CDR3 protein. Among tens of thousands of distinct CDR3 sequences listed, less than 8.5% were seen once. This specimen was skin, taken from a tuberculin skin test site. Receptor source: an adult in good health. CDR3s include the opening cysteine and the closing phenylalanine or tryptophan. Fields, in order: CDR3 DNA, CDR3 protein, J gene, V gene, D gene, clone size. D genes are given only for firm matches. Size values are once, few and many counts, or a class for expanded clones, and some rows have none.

TGTGCCAGCAGTGAACGCCTGACAGGGGGCGAGACCTATGGCGACACCTTC	CASSERLTGGETYGDTF	TRBJ1-2	TRBV25-1	TRBD1	-
TGCAGTGCTTCTTCTGGGGCCAACGTCCGGACTTTC	CSASSGANVRTF	TRBJ2-6	TRBV20-1	-	few
TGTGCCAGCAGCCACCACGGGGGCGGCGAGCAGTACTTC	CASSHHGGGEQYF	TRBJ2-7	TRBV6-5	-	once
TGTGCCAGCTCACCAGGGGATAGCAATCAGCCCCAGCATTTT	CASSPGDSNQPQHF	TRBJ1-5	TRBV18	-	few
TGTGCCAGCAGCCAAGACGGGACTGAAGCTTTCTTT	CASSQDGTEAFF	TRBJ1-1	TRBV3-1	-	few
TGTGCCAGTAGTATATGGGGTCAGCCCCAGCATTTT	CASSIWGQPQHF	TRBJ1-5	TRBV19	-	many
TGTGCCAGTAGCCCCTGGAGTTCGGGTAGCAATCAGCCCCAGCATTTT	CASSPWSSGSNQPQHF	TRBJ1-5	TRBV19	-	-
TGCGCCAGCAGCTTAGGGGGGCGGAACGAGAACAATGAAGCTTTCTTT	CASSLGGRNENNEAFF	TRBJ1-1	TRBV5-1	-	few
TGTGCCAGCAGCAACCGGGACAGGGTCAACGAGCAGTTCTTC	CASSNRDRVNEQFF	TRBJ2-1	TRBV21-1	-	many
TGTGCCAGCAGCTTTCGGCGGCGTCAGGGGGCACTCTACGAGCAGTACTTC	CASSFRRRQGALYEQYF	TRBJ2-7	TRBV13	TRBD1	-
TGTGCCAGCAGCTTGGAAGGATTGAACACTGAAGCTTTCTTT	CASSLEGLNTEAFF	TRBJ1-1	TRBV5-6	-	many
TGTGCCAGCAGTTACCTGGGACAGTCAAGAGAGACCCAGTACTTC	CASSYLGQSRETQYF	TRBJ2-5	TRBV6-6	TRBD1	few
TGCAGTGCCCCCCCGGTGTCCAGGGGGGGGAACATTCAGTACTTC	CSAPPVSRGGNIQYF	TRBJ2-4	TRBV20-1	-	medium-sized
TGTGCCAGCAGCTTAGAGGGGGACATCGCCAATTCACCCCTCCACTTT	CASSLEGDIANSPLHF	TRBJ1-6	TRBV7-9	-	many
TGTGCCAGCAGCTTAGATGGGCAGGCTTGGGGGAACACTGAAGCTTTCTTT	CASSLDGQAWGNTEAFF	TRBJ1-1	TRBV11-2	-	few
TGTGCCAGCAGCTTAGCGGGGGATCAATGGGGACAGGGTGAGCAGTTCTTC	CASSLAGDQWGQGEQFF	TRBJ2-1	TRBV7-8	TRBD1	medium-sized
TGTGCCAGCAGCTCCCCCCGGAAACTAGCGGGGGACTCCTACAATGAGCAGTTCTTC	CASSSPRKLAGDSYNEQFF	TRBJ2-1	TRBV7-2	TRBD2	many
TGTGCCAGCAGGCCACCCGTGAGCTACTCCTACGAGCAGTACTTC	CASRPPVSYSYEQYF	TRBJ2-7	TRBV7-8	-	medium-sized
TGTGCCAGCAGTTTATCACTAGCGGGGGGCCGGGGTGAGCAGTTCTTC	CASSLSLAGGRGEQFF	TRBJ2-1	TRBV27	TRBD2	few
TGCGCCAGCAGCTGGGGGCCAGGGGGCATGGGCGAGCAGTACTTC	CASSWGPGGMGEQYF	TRBJ2-7	TRBV5-1	TRBD1	many
TGTGCCAGCAGCCCAGGGATCGCTAACTATGGCTACACCTTC	CASSPGIANYGYTF	TRBJ1-2	TRBV27	-	many
TGCGCCAGCAGTGAGGGCGGCACAGATACGCAGTATTTT	CASSEGGTDTQYF	TRBJ2-3	TRBV10-1	-	medium-sized
TGTGCCAGCAGTCTGACTAGCGGGGGGGCCTTTTTCAATGAGCAGTTCTTC	CASSLTSGGAFFNEQFF	TRBJ2-1	TRBV12-3/TRBV12-4	TRBD2	many
TGCGCCAGCAGCTTGGACCTTCTAAGTGGAGCTTTCTTT	CASSLDLLSGAFF	TRBJ1-1	TRBV5-1	-	-
TGTGCCAGCATAGTCGGAGATCTCCTGGCCGGGGAGCTGTTTTTT	CASIVGDLLAGELFF	TRBJ2-2	TRBV2	-	many
TGTGCCACTTCCTCAACGGGGGGGAACAATGAGCAGTTCTTC	CATSSTGGNNEQFF	TRBJ2-1	TRBV6-5	TRBD2	many
TGCGCCAGCAGCCGGGACGCCAAGTACGAGCAGTACTTC	CASSRDAKYEQYF	TRBJ2-7	TRBV5-1	-	-
TGTGCCAGTGGGGGGTATGATCAGCCCCAGCATTTT	CASGGYDQPQHF	TRBJ1-5	TRBV19	-	-
TGCAGTGCCTATCGGGGGGCGAGCTCTAATGAAAAACTGTTTTTT	CSAYRGASSNEKLFF	TRBJ1-4	TRBV20-1	-	many
TGTGCCACCAGTGATAAAGTGGCTAGCGGGGTATATGAGCAGTTCTTC	CATSDKVASGVYEQFF	TRBJ2-1	TRBV24-1	TRBD2	many
TGTGCCAGCAGGGCTATTCGGACGGGAGAGCAAGAGACCCAGTACTTC	CASRAIRTGEQETQYF	TRBJ2-5	TRBV13	-	many
TGCAGTGCTAGAGTGGGTGCAGTCACGAATGAAAAACTGTTTTTT	CSARVGAVTNEKLFF	TRBJ1-4	TRBV20-1	-	-
TGTGCCAGCAGCTCCCTCAAAAGGCGGGGATTGCTCGGGGAGCTGTTTTTT	CASSSLKRRGLLGELFF	TRBJ2-2	TRBV7-2	-	medium-sized
TGCGCCAGCAGCTTCCGGACTAGCGGGGGCAGGAATGAGCAGTTCTTC	CASSFRTSGGRNEQFF	TRBJ2-1	TRBV5-1	TRBD2	few
TGTGCCAGCAGTTACTCCTCCCCGGGGGGGCGGGGTACCGGGGAGCTGTTTTTT	CASSYSSPGGRGTGELFF	TRBJ2-2	TRBV6-2/TRBV6-3	TRBD2	many
TGTGCCAGCAGCCAAGCCGAAGGGATCACCCAAGAGACCCAGTACTTC	CASSQAEGITQETQYF	TRBJ2-5	TRBV4-2	-	-
TGTGCCAGCAGTGTCGGACAAGACACCGGGGAGCTGTTTTTT	CASSVGQDTGELFF	TRBJ2-2	TRBV25-1	-	many
TGCAGCGTCGAGGACAGGGAACGGAGCTATGGCTACACCTTC	CSVEDRERSYGYTF	TRBJ1-2	TRBV29-1	TRBD1	many
TGTGCCAGCAGCCTACGGGGACAGGCCAATGAGACCCAGTACTTC	CASSLRGQANETQYF	TRBJ2-5	TRBV3-1	TRBD1	many
TGTGCCAGCAGCCCCGGGGGAGCGTACAATGAGCAGTTCTTC	CASSPGGAYNEQFF	TRBJ2-1	TRBV3-1	-	many
TGTGCCAGCTGGACAGGTATTGTCTCGGATGGCTACACCTTC	CASWTGIVSDGYTF	TRBJ1-2	TRBV19	TRBD1	-
TGCGCCAGCAGCCATGGCGGGGGTCGCTACAATGAGCAGTTCTTC	CASSHGGGRYNEQFF	TRBJ2-1	TRBV4-1	TRBD2	-
TGTGCCAGCAGTATTGACAGGGCTAAGGGGTTGGAGTTCTTC	CASSIDRAKGLEFF	TRBJ2-1	TRBV6-5	TRBD1	few
TGTGCCAGCAGCACAGACGTGGAAATGAACACTGAAGCTTTCTTT	CASSTDVEMNTEAFF	TRBJ1-1	TRBV11-2	-	many
TGCAGCGTTGGGCGAGGGTTCGGGCAGCCCCAGCATTTT	CSVGRGFGQPQHF	TRBJ1-5	TRBV29-1	-	few
TGTGCCAGCGGTGGCGGGGGAAAGAGATTTGGTGAAAAACTGTTTTTT	CASGGGGKRFGEKLFF	TRBJ1-4	TRBV7-9	-	few
TGCGCCAGCAGGGACCGTCCGAAGACCCAGTACTTC	CASRDRPKTQYF	TRBJ2-5	TRBV4-1	-	many
TGTGCTAGTGGACCTACCAGGGATGGCCAGCCCCAGCATTTT	CASGPTRDGQPQHF	TRBJ1-5	TRBV12-5	-	few
TGTGCCAGCAGCGCGGGGCTTACCCACTCCTACGAGCAGTACTTC	CASSAGLTHSYEQYF	TRBJ2-7	TRBV5-5	-	few
TGTGCCAGCAGCCGGTCCGCGGGCCAGGGCTATGAGACCCAGTACTTC	CASSRSAGQGYETQYF	TRBJ2-5	TRBV7-2	-	many
TGTGCCAGCAGAACAGGGAGGGGAGGGGAGGAGACCCAGTACTTC	CASRTGRGGEETQYF	TRBJ2-5	TRBV11-1	-	few
TGCGCCAGCAGCTTGGTTGACAACCGGAACACTGAAGCTTTCTTT	CASSLVDNRNTEAFF	TRBJ1-1	TRBV5-1	-	-
TGTGCCAGCAGCCAGCGGGGGGAGGCAGATACGCAGTATTTT	CASSQRGEADTQYF	TRBJ2-3	TRBV11-2	TRBD2	medium-sized
TGTGCCAGCAGCGGGAGACAGACGGATACGCAGTATTTT	CASSGRQTDTQYF	TRBJ2-3	TRBV5-6	-	many
TGTGCCAGTAGTATAATTTTCCGGGGGACTAGCGGGGGTGGCAATGAGCAGTTCTTC	CASSIIFRGTSGGGNEQFF	TRBJ2-1	TRBV19	TRBD2	many
TGTGCCAGCAGCCAAGATGTTGGATATGGCTACACCTTC	CASSQDVGYGYTF	TRBJ1-2	TRBV3-1	-	once
TGCGCCAGCAGTTTCCGGGACGAGCAGGCCGGGGAGCTGTTTTTT	CASSFRDEQAGELFF	TRBJ2-2	TRBV5-1	-	many